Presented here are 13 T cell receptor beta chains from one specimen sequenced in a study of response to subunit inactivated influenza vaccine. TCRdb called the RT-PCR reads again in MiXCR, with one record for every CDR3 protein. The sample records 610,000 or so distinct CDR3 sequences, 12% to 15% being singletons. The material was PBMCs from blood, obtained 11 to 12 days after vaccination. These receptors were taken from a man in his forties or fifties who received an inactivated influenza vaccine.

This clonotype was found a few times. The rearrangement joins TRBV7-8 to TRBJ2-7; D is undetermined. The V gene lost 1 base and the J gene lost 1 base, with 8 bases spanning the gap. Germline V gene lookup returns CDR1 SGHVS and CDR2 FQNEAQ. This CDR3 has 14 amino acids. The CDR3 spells CASSLVFVSYEQYF. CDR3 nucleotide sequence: TGTGCCAGCAGCTTAGTTTTTGTGTCCTACGAGCAGTACTTC.

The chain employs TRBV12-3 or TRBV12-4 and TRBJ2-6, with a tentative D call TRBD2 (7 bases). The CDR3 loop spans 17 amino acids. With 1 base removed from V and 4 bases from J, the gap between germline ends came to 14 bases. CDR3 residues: CASSLEGGGRGANVLTF. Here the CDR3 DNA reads TGTGCCAGCAGTTTAGAAGGGGGGGGACGAGGGGCCAACGTCCTGACTTTC.

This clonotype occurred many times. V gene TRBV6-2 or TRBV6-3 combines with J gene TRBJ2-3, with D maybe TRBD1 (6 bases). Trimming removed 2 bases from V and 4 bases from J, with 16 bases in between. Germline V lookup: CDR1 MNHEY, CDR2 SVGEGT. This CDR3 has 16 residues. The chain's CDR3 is CASSYVQGEVSDTQYF. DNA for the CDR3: TGTGCCAGCAGTTACGTACAGGGAGAGGTTTCAGATACGCAGTATTTT.

The CDR3 nucleotides read TGTGCCAGCGCCGCTGGGCCCAATGAGCAGTTCTTC. Its translation is CASAAGPNEQFF. The rearrangement uses TRBV7-6 and TRBJ2-1; D unresolved. Trimming took off 8 bases at V and 6 bases at J, with 11 bases between the two ends. Germline assignment: CDR1 SGHVS and CDR2 FNYEAQ. This CDR3 has 12 residues. The full variable domain, its missing parts supplied by reference TRBV7-6 and TRBJ2-1, is GAGVSQSPRYKVTKRGQDVALRCDPISGHVSLYWYRQALGQGPEFLTYFNYEAQQDKSGLPNDRFSAERPEGSISTLTIQRTEQRDSAMYRCASAAGPNEQFFGPGTRLTVL.

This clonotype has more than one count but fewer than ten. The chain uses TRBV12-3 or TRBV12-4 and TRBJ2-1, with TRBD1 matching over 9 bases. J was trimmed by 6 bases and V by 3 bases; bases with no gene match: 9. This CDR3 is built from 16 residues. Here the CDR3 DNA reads TGTGCCAGCAGTTTTGGACCCGGGACAGGGACCAATGAGCAGTTCTTC. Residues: CASSFGPGTGTNEQFF.

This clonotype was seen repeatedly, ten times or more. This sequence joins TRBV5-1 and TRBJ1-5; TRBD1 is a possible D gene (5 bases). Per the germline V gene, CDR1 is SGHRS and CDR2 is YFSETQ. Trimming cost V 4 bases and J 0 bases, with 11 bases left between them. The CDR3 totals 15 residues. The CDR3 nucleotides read TGCGCCAGCAGCCTAACAGGCTATAGCAATCAGCCCCAGCATTTT. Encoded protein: CASSLTGYSNQPQHF. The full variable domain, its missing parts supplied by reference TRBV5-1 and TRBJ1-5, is KAGVTQTPRYLIKTRGQQVTLSCSPISGHRSVSWYQQTPGQGLQFLFEYFSETQRNKGNFPGRFSGRQFSNSRSEMNVSTLELGDSALYLCASSLTGYSNQPQHFGDGTRLSIL.

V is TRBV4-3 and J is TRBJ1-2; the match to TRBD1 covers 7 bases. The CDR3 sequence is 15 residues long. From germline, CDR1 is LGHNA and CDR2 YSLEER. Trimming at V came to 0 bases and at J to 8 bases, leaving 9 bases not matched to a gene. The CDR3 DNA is TGCGCCAGCAGCCAAGAAACGGCAGGGGGTTACGGCTACACCTTC. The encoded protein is CASSQETAGGYGYTF.

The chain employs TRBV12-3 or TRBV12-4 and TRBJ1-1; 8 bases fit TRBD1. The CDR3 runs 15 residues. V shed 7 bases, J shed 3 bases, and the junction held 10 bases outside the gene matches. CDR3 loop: CASMRRGTGHTEAFF. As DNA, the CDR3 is TGTGCCAGCATGCGCCGCGGGACAGGTCACACTGAAGCTTTCTTT.

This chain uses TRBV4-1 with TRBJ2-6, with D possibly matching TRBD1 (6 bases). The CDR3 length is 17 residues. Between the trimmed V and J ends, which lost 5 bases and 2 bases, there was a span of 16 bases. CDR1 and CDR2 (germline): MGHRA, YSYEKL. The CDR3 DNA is TGCGCCAGCAGCTACATTCCACAGGGCGCTGGGGCCAACGTCCTGACTTTC. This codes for CASSYIPQGAGANVLTF.

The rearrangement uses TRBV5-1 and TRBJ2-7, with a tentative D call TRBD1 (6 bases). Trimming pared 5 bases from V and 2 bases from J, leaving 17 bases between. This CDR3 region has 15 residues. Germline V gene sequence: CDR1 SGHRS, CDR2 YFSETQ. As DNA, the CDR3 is TGCGCCAGCAGTGTACCCACCGGGACAACCTACGAGCAGTACTTC. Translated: CASSVPTGTTYEQYF.

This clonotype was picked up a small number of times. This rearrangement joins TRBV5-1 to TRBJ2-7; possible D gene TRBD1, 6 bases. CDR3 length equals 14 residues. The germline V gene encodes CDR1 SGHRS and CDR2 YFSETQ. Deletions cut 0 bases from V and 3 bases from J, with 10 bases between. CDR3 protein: CASSLASGDYEQYF. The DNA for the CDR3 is TGCGCCAGCAGCTTGGCTTCAGGGGACTACGAGCAGTACTTC.

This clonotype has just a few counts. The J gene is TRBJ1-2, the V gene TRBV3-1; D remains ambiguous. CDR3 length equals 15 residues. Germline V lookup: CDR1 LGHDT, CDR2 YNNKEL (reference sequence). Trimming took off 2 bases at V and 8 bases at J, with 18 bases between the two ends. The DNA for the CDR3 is TGTGCCAGCAGCCAAAGCGGGCGGAGAGCTGGCGGCTACACCTTC. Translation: CASSQSGRRAGGYTF.

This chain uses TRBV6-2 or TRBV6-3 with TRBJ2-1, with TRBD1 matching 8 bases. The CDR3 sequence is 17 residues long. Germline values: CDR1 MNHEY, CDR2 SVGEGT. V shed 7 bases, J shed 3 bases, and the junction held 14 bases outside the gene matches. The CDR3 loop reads CASTDRVMAGFYNEQFF. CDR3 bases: TGTGCCAGCACGGACAGGGTAATGGCGGGGTTCTACAATGAGCAGTTCTTC.